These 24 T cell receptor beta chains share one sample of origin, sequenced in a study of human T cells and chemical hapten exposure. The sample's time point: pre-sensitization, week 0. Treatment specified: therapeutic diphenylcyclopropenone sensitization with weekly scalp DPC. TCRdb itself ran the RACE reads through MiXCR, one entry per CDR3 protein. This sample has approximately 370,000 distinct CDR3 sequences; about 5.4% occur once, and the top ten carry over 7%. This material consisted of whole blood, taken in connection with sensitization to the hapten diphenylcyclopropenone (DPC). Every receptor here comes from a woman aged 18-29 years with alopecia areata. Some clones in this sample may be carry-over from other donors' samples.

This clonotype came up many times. In nucleotides, the CDR3 is TGTGCCAGCAGTTTTGGGACCGGACAGGCTGGGCAGTATTTT. Encoded protein: CASSFGTGQAGQYF. The J gene is TRBJ2-3, the V gene TRBV28; TRBD1 agrees at 7 bases. The V segment lost 3 bases and the J segment 11 bases; nucleotides outside the gene matches: 11. In germline, CDR1 is MDHEN, CDR2 SYDVKM. The CDR3 is 14 amino acids.

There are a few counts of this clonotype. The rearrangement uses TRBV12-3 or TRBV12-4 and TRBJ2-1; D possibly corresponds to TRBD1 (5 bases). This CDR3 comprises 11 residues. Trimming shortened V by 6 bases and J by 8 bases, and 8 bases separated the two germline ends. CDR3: CASRKGHEQFF. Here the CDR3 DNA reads TGTGCCAGCAGGAAGGGGCATGAGCAGTTCTTC.

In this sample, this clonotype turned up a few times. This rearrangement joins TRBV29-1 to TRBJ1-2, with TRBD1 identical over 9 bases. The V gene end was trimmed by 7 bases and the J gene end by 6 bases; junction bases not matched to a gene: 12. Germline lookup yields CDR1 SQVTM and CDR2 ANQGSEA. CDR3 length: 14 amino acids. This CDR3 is CSASRDRAVDGYTF. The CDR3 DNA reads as TGCAGCGCTTCCCGGGACAGGGCGGTGGATGGCTACACCTTC.

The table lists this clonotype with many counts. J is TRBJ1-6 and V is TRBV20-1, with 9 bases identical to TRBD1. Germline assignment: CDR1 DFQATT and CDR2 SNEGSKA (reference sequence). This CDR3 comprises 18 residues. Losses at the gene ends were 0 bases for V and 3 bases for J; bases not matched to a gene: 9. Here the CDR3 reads CSARDPTRGQGYNSPLHF. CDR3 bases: TGCAGTGCTAGAGACCCGACCCGGGGACAGGGCTATAATTCACCCCTCCACTTT.

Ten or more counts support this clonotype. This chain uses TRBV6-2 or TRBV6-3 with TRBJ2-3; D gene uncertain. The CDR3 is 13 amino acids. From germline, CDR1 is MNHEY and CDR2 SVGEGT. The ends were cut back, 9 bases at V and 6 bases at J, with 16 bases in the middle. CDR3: CASSLWSEDTQYF. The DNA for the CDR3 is TGTGCCAGTAGCCTGTGGAGCGAGGATACGCAGTATTTT.

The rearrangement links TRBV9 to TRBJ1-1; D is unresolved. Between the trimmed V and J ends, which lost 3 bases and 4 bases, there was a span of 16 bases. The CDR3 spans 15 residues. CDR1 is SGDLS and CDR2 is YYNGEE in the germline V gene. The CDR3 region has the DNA TGTGCCAGCAGCGCCAGCAAGGATCGGGGCACTGAAGCTTTCTTT. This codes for CASSASKDRGTEAFF.

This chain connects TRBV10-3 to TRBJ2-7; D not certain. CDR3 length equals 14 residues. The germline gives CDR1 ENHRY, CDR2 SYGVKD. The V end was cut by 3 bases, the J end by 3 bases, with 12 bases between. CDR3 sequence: CAISDNFLYYEQYF. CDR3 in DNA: TGTGCCATCAGTGATAACTTCCTTTACTACGAGCAGTACTTC.

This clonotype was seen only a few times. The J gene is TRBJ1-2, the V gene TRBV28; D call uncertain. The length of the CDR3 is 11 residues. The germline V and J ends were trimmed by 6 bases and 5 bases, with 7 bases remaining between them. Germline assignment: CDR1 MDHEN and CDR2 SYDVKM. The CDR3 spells CASRPEYGYTF. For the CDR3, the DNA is TGTGCCAGCAGGCCGGAGTATGGCTACACCTTC.

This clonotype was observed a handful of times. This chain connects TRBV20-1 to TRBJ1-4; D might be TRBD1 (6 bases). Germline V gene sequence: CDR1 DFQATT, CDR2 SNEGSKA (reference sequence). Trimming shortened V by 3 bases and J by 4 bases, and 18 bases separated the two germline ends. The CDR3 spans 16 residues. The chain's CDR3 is CSASSNRAGNNEKLFF. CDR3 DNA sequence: TGCAGTGCTAGTAGTAACAGGGCGGGAAATAATGAAAAACTGTTTTTT.

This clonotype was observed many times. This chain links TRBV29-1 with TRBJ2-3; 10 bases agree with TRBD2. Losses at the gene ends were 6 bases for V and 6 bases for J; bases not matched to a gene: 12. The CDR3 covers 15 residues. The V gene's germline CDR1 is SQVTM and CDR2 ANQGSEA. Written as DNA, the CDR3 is TGCAGCGTCTTAGCCTTACTAGCGGGGCGTGATACGCAGTATTTT. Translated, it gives CSVLALLAGRDTQYF.

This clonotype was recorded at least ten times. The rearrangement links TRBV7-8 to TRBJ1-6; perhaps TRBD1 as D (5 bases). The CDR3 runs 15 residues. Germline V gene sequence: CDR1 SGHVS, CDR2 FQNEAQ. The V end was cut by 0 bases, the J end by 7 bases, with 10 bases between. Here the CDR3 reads CASSLAGRPNSPLHF. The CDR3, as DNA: TGTGCCAGCAGCTTAGCGGGACGGCCGAATTCACCCCTCCACTTT.

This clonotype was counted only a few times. The CDR3 is CASSPKLLMGTGHTEAFF. The CDR3 DNA reads as TGTGCCAGCAGCCCAAAACTCCTCATGGGGACAGGGCACACTGAAGCTTTCTTT. The gene calls are TRBV7-8 and TRBJ1-1; 9 bases are a match to TRBD1. The CDR3 runs to 18 residues. Germline V CDR1 and CDR2: SGHVS, FQNEAQ. The trim removed 5 bases at V and 3 bases at J, leaving 16 bases unmatched.

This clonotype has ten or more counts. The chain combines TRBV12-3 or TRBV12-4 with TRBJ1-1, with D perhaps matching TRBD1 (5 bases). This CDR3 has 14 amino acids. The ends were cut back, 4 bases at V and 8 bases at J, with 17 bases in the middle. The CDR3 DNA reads TGTGCCAGCAGTTCATTTTCAAGGACATTCGAAGCTTTCTTT. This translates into CASSSFSRTFEAFF.

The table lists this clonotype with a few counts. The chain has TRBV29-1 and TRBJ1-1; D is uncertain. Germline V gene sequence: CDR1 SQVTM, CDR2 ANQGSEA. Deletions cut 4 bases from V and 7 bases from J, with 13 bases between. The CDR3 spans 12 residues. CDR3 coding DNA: TGCAGCGTTGGAGGTTGGGCAGTTGAAGCTTTCTTT. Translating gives CSVGGWAVEAFF.

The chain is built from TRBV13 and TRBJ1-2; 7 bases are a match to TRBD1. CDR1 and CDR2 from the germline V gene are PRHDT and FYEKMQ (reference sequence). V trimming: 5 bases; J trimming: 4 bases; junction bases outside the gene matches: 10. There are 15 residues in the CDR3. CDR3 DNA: TGTGCCAGCAGCCCCGAGACAGGGTCTGGCTATGGCTACACCTTC. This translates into CASSPETGSGYGYTF.

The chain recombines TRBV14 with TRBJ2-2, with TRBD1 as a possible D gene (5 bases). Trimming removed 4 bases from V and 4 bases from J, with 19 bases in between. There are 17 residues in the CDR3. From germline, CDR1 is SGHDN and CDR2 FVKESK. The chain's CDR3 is CASSPTGRALSTGELFF. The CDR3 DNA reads TGTGCCAGCAGCCCCACCGGCAGGGCCCTTAGCACCGGGGAGCTGTTTTTT.

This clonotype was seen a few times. The CDR3 DNA reads TGTGCAAGTCGCTTAGGATGGATGGGGGGCTTCCAAGAGACCCAGTACTTC. Translation gives CASRLGWMGGFQETQYF. This chain connects TRBV12-2 to TRBJ2-5; TRBD1 is the table's D call and was not checked against the DNA. TRBV12-2 is reported as a pseudogene. The CDR3 runs to 17 residues.

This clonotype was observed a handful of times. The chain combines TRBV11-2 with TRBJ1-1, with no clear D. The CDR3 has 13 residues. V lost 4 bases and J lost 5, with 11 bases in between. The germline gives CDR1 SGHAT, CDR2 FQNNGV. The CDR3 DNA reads TGTGCCAGCAGCTCAGAAACGGGGACTGAAGCTTTCTTT. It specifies CASSSETGTEAFF.

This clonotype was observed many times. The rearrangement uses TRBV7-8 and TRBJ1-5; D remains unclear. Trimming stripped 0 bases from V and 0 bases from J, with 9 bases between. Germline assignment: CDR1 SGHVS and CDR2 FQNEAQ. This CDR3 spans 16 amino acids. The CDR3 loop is CASSLAGRISNQPQHF. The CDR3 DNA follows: TGTGCCAGCAGCTTAGCTGGCAGGATTAGCAATCAGCCCCAGCATTTT.

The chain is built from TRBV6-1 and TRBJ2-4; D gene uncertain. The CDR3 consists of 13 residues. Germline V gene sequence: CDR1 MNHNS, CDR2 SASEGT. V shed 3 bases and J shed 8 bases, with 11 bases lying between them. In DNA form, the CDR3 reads TGTGCCAGCAGTGAGCTCGGTGTTGACATTCAGTACTTC. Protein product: CASSELGVDIQYF.

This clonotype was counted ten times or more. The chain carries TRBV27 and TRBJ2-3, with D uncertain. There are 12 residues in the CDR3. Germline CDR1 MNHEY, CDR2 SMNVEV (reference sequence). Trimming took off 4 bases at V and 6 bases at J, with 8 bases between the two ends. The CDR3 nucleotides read TGTGCCAGCAGTTGGTACGGGGATACGCAGTATTTT. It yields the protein CASSWYGDTQYF.

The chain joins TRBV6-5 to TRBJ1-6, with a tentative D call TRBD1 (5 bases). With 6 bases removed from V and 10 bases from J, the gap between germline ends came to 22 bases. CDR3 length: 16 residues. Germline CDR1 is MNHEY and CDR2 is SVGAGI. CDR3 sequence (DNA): TGTGCCAGCAGCCGGGGCCAAAGGGGACCAAGCTCACCCCTCCACTTT. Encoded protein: CASSRGQRGPSSPLHF.

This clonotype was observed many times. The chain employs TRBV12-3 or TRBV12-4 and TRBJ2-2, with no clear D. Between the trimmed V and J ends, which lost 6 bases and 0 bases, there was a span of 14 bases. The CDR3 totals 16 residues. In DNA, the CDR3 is TGTGCCAGCAGCCTACTTATGGGGACGAACACCGGGGAGCTGTTTTTT. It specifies CASSLLMGTNTGELFF.

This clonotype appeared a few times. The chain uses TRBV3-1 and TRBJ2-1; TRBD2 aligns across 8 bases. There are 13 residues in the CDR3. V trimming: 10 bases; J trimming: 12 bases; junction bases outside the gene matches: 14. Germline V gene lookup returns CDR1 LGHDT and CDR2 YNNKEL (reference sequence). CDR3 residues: CATGRGSGFGQFF. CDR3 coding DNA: TGTGCCACCGGGAGGGGCTCGGGTTTTGGGCAGTTCTTC.